A single TCR beta chain is shown here with its context. The germline V and J ends were trimmed by 1 base and 6 bases, with 8 bases remaining between them. The CDR3 is 14 residues long. Germline CDR1 reads SGHRS; CDR2 reads YFSETQ. The data derive from a study of T cell changes during pregnancy in multiple sclerosis. Here immunoSEQ multiplex PCR was the method, and the copy in TCRdb shows in-frame clones only, minus some. The repertoire holds around 29,000 clones, with around nine tenths as singletons. The sample here was CD4+ T cells from peripheral blood mononuclear cells, taken in the first trimester of pregnancy. V gene TRBV5-1 combines with J gene TRBJ1-6; D gene ambiguous. The receptor was derived from a female donor with multiple sclerosis, enrolled in a pregnancy study. Here the CDR3 reads CASSLRTFNSPLHF. CDR3 nucleotide sequence: TGCGCCAGCAGCTTGAGAACATTTAATTCACCCCTCCACTTT.